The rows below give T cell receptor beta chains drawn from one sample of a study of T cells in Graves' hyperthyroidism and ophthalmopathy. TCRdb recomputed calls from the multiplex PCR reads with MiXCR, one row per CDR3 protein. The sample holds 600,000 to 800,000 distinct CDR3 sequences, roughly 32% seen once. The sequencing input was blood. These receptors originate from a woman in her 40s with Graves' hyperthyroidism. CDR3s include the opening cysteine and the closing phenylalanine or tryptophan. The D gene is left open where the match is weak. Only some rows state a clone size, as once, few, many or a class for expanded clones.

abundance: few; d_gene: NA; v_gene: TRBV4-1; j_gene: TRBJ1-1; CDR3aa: CASTFSGVRTEAFF; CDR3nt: TGCGCCAGCACCTTTTCAGGGGTTCGGACTGAAGCTTTCTTT
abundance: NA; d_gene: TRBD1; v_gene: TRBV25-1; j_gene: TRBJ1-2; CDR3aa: CASSEFVGQGYGYTF; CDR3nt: TGTGCCAGCAGTGAATTCGTTGGACAGGGGTATGGCTACACCTTC
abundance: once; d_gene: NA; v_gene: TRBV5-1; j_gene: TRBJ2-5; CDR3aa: CASSPTKDYAWVETQYF; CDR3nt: TGCGCCAGCAGCCCTACTAAGGACTACGCTTGGGTTGAGACCCAGTACTTC
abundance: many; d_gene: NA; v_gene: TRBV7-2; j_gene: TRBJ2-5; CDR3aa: CASSFSAGKETQYF; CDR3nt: TGTGCCAGCAGCTTCTCGGCAGGGAAAGAGACCCAGTACTTC
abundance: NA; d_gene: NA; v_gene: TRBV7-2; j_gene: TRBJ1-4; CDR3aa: CASSLHNNEKLFF; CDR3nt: TGTGCCAGCAGTTTGCACAATAATGAAAAACTGTTTTTT
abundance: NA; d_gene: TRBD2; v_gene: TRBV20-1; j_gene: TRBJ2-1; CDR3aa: CSARDRTSGVVGHEQFF; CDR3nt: TGCAGTGCTAGAGATAGGACTAGCGGGGTGGTGGGCCATGAGCAGTTCTTC
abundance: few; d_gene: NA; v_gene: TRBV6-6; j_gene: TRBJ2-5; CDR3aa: CASGTNQETQYF; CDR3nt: TGTGCCAGCGGAACCAATCAAGAGACCCAGTACTTC
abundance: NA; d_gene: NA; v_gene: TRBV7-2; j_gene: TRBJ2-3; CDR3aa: CASSLEGAGNTDTQYF; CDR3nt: TGTGCCAGCAGCTTAGAAGGGGCAGGGAACACAGATACGCAGTATTTT
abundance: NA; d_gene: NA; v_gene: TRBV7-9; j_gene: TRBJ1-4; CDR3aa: CASSLGDGENEKLFF; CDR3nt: TGTGCCAGCAGCTTAGGGGACGGGGAGAATGAAAAACTGTTTTTT
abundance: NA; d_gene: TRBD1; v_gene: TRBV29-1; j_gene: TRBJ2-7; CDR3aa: CSVTGLSYEQYF; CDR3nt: TGCAGCGTGACAGGGCTCTCCTACGAGCAGTACTTC
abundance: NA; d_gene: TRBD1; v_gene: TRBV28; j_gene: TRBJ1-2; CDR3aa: CAGGDRESFYGYTF; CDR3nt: TGTGCCGGCGGGGACAGGGAGAGTTTCTATGGCTACACCTTC
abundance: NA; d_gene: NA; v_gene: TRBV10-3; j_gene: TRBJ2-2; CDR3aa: CATSGKGAGTGELFF; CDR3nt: TGTGCCACCTCCGGGAAGGGGGCGGGGACCGGGGAGCTGTTTTTT
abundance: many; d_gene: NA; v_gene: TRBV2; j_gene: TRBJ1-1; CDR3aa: CASIGGNTEAFF; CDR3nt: TGTGCCAGCATAGGAGGGAACACTGAAGCTTTCTTT
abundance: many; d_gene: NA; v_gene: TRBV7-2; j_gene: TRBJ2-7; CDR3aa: CASSFSRNYEQYF; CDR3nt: TGTGCCAGCAGCTTCTCGCGGAACTACGAGCAGTACTTC
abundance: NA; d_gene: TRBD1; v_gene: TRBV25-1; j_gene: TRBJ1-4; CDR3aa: CAWSPPWDRRNEKLFF; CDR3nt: TGTGCCTGGAGTCCCCCATGGGACAGGAGGAATGAAAAACTGTTTTTT
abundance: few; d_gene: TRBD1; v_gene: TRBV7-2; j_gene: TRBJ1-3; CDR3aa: CASSSQGAREDTIYF; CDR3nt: TGTGCCAGCAGTTCTCAGGGGGCGCGTGAAGACACCATATATTTT
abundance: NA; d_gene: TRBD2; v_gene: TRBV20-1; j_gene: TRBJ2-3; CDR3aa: CSAPPRLAAKPSDTQYF; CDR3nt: TGCAGTGCTCCTCCGAGGCTAGCGGCCAAACCGAGTGATACGCAGTATTTT
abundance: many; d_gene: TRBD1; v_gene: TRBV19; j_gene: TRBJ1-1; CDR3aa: CASRNPGQGGTEAFF; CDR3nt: TGTGCCAGTAGGAACCCGGGACAGGGCGGTACTGAAGCTTTCTTT
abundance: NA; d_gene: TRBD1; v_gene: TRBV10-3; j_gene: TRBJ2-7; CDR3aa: CASLDRGPSKQYF; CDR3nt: TGTGCCAGCCTGGACAGGGGGCCTTCCAAGCAGTACTTC
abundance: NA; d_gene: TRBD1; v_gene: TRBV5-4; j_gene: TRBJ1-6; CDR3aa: CASSQTRDSSPLHF; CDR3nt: TGTGCCAGCAGCCAAACCAGGGACAGTTCACCCCTCCACTTT
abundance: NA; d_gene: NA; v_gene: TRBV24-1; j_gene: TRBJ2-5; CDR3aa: CATSDGGRGQYF; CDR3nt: TGTGCCACCAGTGATGGGGGGAGAGGGCAGTACTTC
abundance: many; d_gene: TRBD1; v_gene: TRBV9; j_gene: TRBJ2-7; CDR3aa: CASSVDGTGAREQYF; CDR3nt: TGTGCCAGCAGCGTAGACGGGACAGGGGCGCGTGAGCAGTACTTC
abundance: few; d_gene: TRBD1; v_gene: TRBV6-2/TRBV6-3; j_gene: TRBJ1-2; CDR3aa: CASRDRGLDGYTF; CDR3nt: TGTGCCAGCAGAGACAGGGGGTTGGATGGCTACACCTTC
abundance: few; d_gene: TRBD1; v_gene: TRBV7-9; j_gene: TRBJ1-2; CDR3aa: CASSLGQGPGNGYTF; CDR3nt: TGTGCCAGCAGCCTGGGACAGGGGCCCGGGAATGGCTACACCTTC
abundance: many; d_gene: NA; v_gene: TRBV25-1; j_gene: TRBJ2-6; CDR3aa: CASSEKGGLGANVLTF; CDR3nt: TGTGCCAGCAGTGAGAAGGGGGGGTTAGGGGCCAACGTCCTGACTTTC
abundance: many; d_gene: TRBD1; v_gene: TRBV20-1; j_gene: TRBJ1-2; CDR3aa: CSASWTGGGYGYTF; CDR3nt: TGCAGTGCTAGCTGGACAGGGGGTGGATATGGCTACACCTTC
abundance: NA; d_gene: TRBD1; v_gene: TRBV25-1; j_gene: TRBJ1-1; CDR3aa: CASSEPGQGTEAFF; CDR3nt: TGCGCCAGCAGCGAGCCGGGACAGGGCACTGAAGCTTTCTTT
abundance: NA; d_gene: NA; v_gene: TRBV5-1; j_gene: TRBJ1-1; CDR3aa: CASRDTGTNTEAFF; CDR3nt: TGCGCCAGCAGAGACACAGGGACGAACACTGAAGCTTTCTTT
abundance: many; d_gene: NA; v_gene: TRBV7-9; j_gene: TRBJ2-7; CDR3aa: CASSPTWGQTYEQYF; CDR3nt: TGTGCCAGCAGCCCGACCTGGGGTCAGACCTACGAGCAGTACTTC
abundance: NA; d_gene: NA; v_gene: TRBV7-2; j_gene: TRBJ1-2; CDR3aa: CASSFRDGTFGGYTF; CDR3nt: TGTGCCAGCAGCTTCCGGGACGGGACTTTTGGGGGCTACACCTTC
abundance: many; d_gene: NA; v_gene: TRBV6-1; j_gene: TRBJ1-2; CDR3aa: CASTGGGDGYTF; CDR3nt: TGTGCCAGCACGGGGGGAGGCGATGGCTACACCTTC
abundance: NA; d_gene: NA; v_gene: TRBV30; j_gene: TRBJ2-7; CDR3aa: CAWTDRRDEQYF; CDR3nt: TGTGCCTGGACAGACAGGCGAGACGAGCAGTACTTC
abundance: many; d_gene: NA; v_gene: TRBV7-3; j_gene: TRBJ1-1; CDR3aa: CARRPGLNTEAFF; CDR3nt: TGTGCCCGCCGGCCCGGTCTGAACACTGAAGCTTTCTTT
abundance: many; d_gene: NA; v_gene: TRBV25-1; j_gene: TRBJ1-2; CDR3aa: CASSEAGLSYGYTF; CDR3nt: TGTGCCAGCAGTGAGGCGGGACTGTCCTATGGCTACACCTTC
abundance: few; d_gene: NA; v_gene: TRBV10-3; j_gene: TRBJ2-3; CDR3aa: CAISDERPDTQYF; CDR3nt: TGTGCCATCAGTGACGAGCGGCCAGATACGCAGTATTTT
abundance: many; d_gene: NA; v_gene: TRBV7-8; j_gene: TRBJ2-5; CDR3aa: CASSLVEPQYF; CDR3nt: TGTGCCAGCAGCTTAGTCGAGCCCCAGTACTTC
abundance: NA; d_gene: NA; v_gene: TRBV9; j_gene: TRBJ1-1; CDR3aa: CASSVGTGINTEAFF; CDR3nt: TGTGCCAGCAGCGTCGGGACGGGGATCAACACTGAAGCTTTCTTT
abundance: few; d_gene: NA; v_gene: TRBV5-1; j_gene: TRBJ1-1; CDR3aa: CASSGGTWNTEAFF; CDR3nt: TGCGCCAGCAGCGGCGGGACTTGGAACACTGAAGCTTTCTTT
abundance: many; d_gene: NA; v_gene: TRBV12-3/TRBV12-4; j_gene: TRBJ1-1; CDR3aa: CASTTLGPNTEAFF; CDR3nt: TGTGCCAGCACGACCCTTGGACCCAACACTGAAGCTTTCTTT
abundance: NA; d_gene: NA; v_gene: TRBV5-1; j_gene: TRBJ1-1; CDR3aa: CASSQGWIGDTMNTEAFF; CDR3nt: TGCGCCAGCAGCCAAGGCTGGATAGGCGATACTATGAACACTGAAGCTTTCTTT
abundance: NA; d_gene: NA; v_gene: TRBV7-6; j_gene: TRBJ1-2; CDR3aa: CASSQEDRLANYGYTF; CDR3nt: TGTGCCAGCAGCCAAGAAGACAGGCTAGCTAACTATGGCTACACCTTC
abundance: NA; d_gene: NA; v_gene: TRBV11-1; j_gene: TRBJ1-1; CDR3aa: CASSLKRVNGWTEAFF; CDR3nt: TGTGCCAGCAGCTTAAAAAGGGTGAACGGGTGGACTGAAGCTTTCTTT
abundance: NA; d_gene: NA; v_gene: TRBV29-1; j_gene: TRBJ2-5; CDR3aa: CSGGQRGTQYF; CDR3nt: TGCAGCGGGGGGCAGCGGGGGACCCAGTACTTC
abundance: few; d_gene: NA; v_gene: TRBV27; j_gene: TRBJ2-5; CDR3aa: CASSWTGSQGETQYF; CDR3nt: TGTGCCAGCAGTTGGACCGGGAGCCAAGGAGAGACCCAGTACTTC
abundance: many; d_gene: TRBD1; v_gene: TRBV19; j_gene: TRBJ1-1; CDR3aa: CASSTAGTGNTEAFF; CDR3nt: TGTGCCAGTAGTACCGCCGGGACAGGGAACACTGAAGCTTTCTTT
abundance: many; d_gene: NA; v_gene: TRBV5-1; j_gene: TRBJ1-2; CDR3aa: CASSYGGADGYTF; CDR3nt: TGCGCCAGCAGCTACGGGGGCGCGGATGGCTACACCTTC
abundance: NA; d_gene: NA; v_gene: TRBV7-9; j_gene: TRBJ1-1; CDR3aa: CASRLLEGAEAFF; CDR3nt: TGTGCCAGCAGATTATTAGAAGGGGCTGAAGCTTTCTTT
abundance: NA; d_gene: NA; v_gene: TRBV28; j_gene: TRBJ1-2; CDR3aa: CASLEGGENYGYTF; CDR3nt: TGTGCCAGCCTCGAGGGTGGGGAGAACTATGGCTACACCTTC
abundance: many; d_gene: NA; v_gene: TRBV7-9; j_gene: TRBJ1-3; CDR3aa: CASSTWTENSGNTIYF; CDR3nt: TGTGCCAGCAGCACCTGGACAGAGAACTCTGGAAACACCATATATTTT
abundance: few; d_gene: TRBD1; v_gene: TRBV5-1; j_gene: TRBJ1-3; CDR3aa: CASSLTGVLAGNTIYF; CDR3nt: TGCGCCAGCAGCTTGACAGGGGTTTTGGCTGGAAACACCATATATTTT
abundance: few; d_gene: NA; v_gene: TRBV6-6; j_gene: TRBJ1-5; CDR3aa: CASSRADPFQPQHF; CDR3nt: TGTGCCAGCAGCCGAGCGGATCCATTCCAGCCCCAGCATTTT
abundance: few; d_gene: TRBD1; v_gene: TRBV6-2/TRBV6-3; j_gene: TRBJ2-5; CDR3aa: CASRPGGETQYF; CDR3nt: TGTGCCAGCAGACCAGGGGGAGAGACCCAGTACTTC
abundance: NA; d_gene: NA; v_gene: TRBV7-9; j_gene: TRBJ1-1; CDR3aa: CASSFTRSNAEAFF; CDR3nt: TGTGCCAGCAGCTTTACACGTTCTAACGCTGAAGCTTTCTTT
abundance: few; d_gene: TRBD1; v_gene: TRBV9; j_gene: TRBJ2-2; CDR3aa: CASRAGQGAYTGELFF; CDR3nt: TGTGCCAGCAGGGCCGGACAGGGGGCGTACACCGGGGAGCTGTTTTTT
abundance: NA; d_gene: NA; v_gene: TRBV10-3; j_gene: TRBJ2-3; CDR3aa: CASSEGTFRDTSGTQYF; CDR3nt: TGTGCCAGCAGTGAGGGGACATTTCGAGATACGAGTGGTACGCAGTATTTT